The 14 T cell receptor beta chains below all came from one sample that was sequenced in a study of T cell responses to AZD1222 COVID-19 vaccine. Data came from immunoSEQ multiplex PCR; TCRdb stores just in-frame clones and leaves some out. The sample lists approximately 120,000 clones; around 83% were seen once. The sample in question was peripheral blood, obtained 28 days after the second AZD1222 dose. These receptors all stem from an adult who received the AZD1222 COVID-19 vaccine.

The chain has TRBV9 and TRBJ2-3, with TRBD1 as a possible D gene (6 bases). Germline assignment: CDR1 SGDLS and CDR2 YYNGEE. The CDR3 covers 16 residues. V shed 0 bases and J shed 0 bases, with 11 bases lying between them. The CDR3 DNA reads TGTGCCAGCAGCGTAGGACAGGCCTCTAGCACAGATACGCAGTATTTT. Encoded protein: CASSVGQASSTDTQYF.

This clone was seen a single time. The chain uses TRBV4-3 and TRBJ1-4; D is undetermined. Deletions cut 1 base from V and 10 bases from J, with 10 bases between. CDR1 is LGHNA and CDR2 is YSLEER in the germline V gene. The CDR3 contains 13 residues. CDR3 nucleotides: TGCGCCAGCAGCCAAGGCAGGTTCGGAAAACTGTTTTTT. Translating it yields CASSQGRFGKLFF.

The chain combines TRBV3-1 (or the pseudogene TRBV3-2) with TRBJ2-1; 7 bases line up with TRBD2. In germline, CDR1 is LGHDT, CDR2 YNNKEL (reference sequence). J was trimmed by 9 bases and V by 2 bases; bases with no gene match: 4. The CDR3 runs to 13 residues. The CDR3 here is CASSQYIAGEQFF. Here the CDR3 DNA reads TGTGCCAGCAGCCAATATATAGCGGGTGAGCAGTTCTTC.

The V and J genes are TRBV7-3 and TRBJ2-3; 9 nucleotides line up with TRBD1. Trimming removed 7 bases from V and 3 bases from J; junction bases left unmatched: 2. This CDR3 is built from 13 residues. The germline V gene has CDR1 SGHTA and CDR2 FQGTGA. CDR3 sequence: CASKGQGTDTQYF. CDR3 in DNA: TGTGCCAGCAAGGGACAGGGAACAGATACGCAGTATTTT. The whole variable domain, filled in from reference TRBV7-3 and TRBJ2-3, reads GAGVSQTPSNKVTEKGKYVELRCDPISGHTALYWYRQSLGQGPEFLIYFQGTGAADDSGLPNDRFFAVRPEGSVSTLKIQRTERGDSAVYLCASKGQGTDTQYFGPGTRLTVL.

The rearrangement links TRBV7-2 to TRBJ2-1; 11 bases fit TRBD2. There are 16 residues in the CDR3. The trim removed 6 bases at V and 8 bases at J, leaving 12 bases unmatched. Germline V CDR1 and CDR2: SGHTA, FQGNSA. CDR3 sequence reads: CASSSARTSGHHEQFF. The CDR3 DNA follows: TGTGCCAGCAGTTCCGCCCGGACTAGCGGGCACCATGAGCAGTTCTTC.

V usage is TRBV5-1 and J usage is TRBJ2-3; TRBD2 might be the D (5 bases). The CDR3 loop spans 16 amino acids. V was pared by 7 bases and J by 8 bases, with 26 bases between. Germline CDR1 and CDR2: SGHRS and YFSETQ. The CDR3 loop is CASQTQPGSLSGTQYF. CDR3 nucleotides: TGCGCCAGCCAAACCCAGCCGGGGTCCCTGTCAGGTACGCAGTATTTT.

This clone was observed a single time. This rearrangement joins TRBV28 to TRBJ1-4; D is unresolved. The ends were cut back, 2 bases at V and 4 bases at J, with 8 bases in the middle. Per germline, CDR1 MDHEN and CDR2 SYDVKM. The CDR3 loop spans 14 amino acids. The CDR3 sequence: CASSLQRVNEKLFF. CDR3 coding DNA: TGTGCCAGCAGTTTACAGCGGGTTAATGAAAAACTGTTTTTT.

The J gene is TRBJ2-3, the V gene TRBV14; D might be TRBD1 (6 bases). Per germline, CDR1 SGHDN and CDR2 FVKESK. This CDR3 comprises 16 residues. The germline V and J ends were trimmed by 0 bases and 7 bases, with 17 bases remaining between them. Here the CDR3 reads CASSQDLREQGHTQYF. The CDR3 nucleotides read TGTGCCAGCAGCCAAGATCTTAGGGAACAGGGTCATACGCAGTATTTT.

This clone showed up just a few times. This chain joins TRBV2 and TRBJ1-6; D is uncertain. This CDR3 is built from 14 residues. V was cut by 3 bases and J by 9 bases, with 12 bases left in between. Per the germline V gene, CDR1 is SNHLY and CDR2 is FYNNEI. The CDR3 region has the DNA TGTGCCAGCAGTGACGGCCTCGGACGTTCACCCCTCCACTTT. It is translated as CASSDGLGRSPLHF.

The chain has TRBV7-9 and TRBJ2-1; the D is unclear. V was pared by 4 bases and J by 5 bases, with 9 bases between. This CDR3 is 13 amino acids long. Germline lookup yields CDR1 SEHNR and CDR2 FQNEAQ (reference sequence). The CDR3 DNA is TGTGCCAGCAGCTCCCTGTCCGACAATGAGCAGTTCTTC. Translating gives CASSSLSDNEQFF. Based on the CDR3 plus reference TRBV7-9 and TRBJ2-1, the full variable domain is DTGVSQNPRHKITKRGQNVTFRCDPISEHNRLYWYRQTLGQGPEFLTYFQNEAQLEKSRLLSDRFSAERPKGSFSTLEIQRTEQGDSAMYLCASSSLSDNEQFFGPGTRLTVL.

This clone was seen once. This chain connects TRBV18 to TRBJ1-5, with TRBD1 identical over 9 bases. Germline trimming cut 3 bases from V and 5 bases from J; bases unmatched to any gene: 5. CDR3 length: 15 amino acids. The germline CDR1 and CDR2 sequences are KGHSH and LQKENI. For the CDR3, the DNA is TGTGCCAGCTCACCGATTGGACAGGGGTATCAGCCCCAGCATTTT. It is translated as CASSPIGQGYQPQHF. Based on the CDR3 plus reference TRBV18 and TRBJ1-5, the full variable domain is NAGVMQNPRHLVRRRGQEARLRCSPMKGHSHVYWYRQLPEEGLKFMVYLQKENIIDESGMPKERFSAEFPKEGPSILRIQQVVRGDSAAYFCASSPIGQGYQPQHFGDGTRLSIL.

The V and J genes are TRBV5-1 and TRBJ1-4, with a tentative D call TRBD1 (5 bases). Trimming removed 0 bases from V and 0 bases from J, with 9 bases in between. Germline V gives CDR1 SGHRS, CDR2 YFSETQ. This CDR3 comprises 16 residues. This CDR3 is CASSLAPRATNEKLFF. The CDR3, as DNA: TGCGCCAGCAGCTTGGCCCCCAGGGCAACTAATGAAAAACTGTTTTTT.

The genes are TRBV6-2 or TRBV6-3 and TRBJ2-7, with 12 positions matching TRBD2. The CDR3 loop spans 18 amino acids. V was pared by 2 bases and J by 0 bases, with 8 bases of the junction left unmatched. CDR1 MNHEY and CDR2 SVGEGT come from the germline V gene. The CDR3 spells CASSYNRLAGESSYEQYF. The CDR3 DNA reads TGTGCCAGCAGTTACAACCGACTAGCGGGGGAGAGCTCCTACGAGCAGTACTTC.

This clone has just one count. V usage is TRBV28 and J usage is TRBJ1-1, with D possibly being TRBD1 (5 bases). Trimming took 5 bases from V and 0 from J, leaving 13 bases between them. This CDR3 comprises 15 residues. Germline V gene lookup returns CDR1 MDHEN and CDR2 SYDVKM. The CDR3 DNA reads TGTGCCAGCAGTCCTCGACAGAACATGAACACTGAAGCTTTCTTT. This translates into CASSPRQNMNTEAFF.